Each of the 20 T cell receptor beta chains below was sequenced from the same sample in a study of beta chain features in type 1 diabetes. General study results and limits: Among patients with Type 1 diabetes, TCRB CDR3s were moderately but significantly shorter in every one of the four CD4+ subsets.

Every isolated RNA sample was fully reverse transcribed, so sequencing captured expressed TCRB transcripts. Generated by immunoSEQ multiplex PCR, the TCRdb table keeps only in-frame clones and is missing some. This table holds more than 100,000 clones, roughly 10% found once. Their antigens are not known. The sample comprised central memory CD4+ T cells from blood. These receptors were taken from a man between 25 and 39 years old with type 1 diabetes.

This chain links TRBV7-2 with TRBJ1-1; 10 nucleotides agree with TRBD1. Germline V gene lookup returns CDR1 SGHTA and CDR2 FQGNSA. The V gene end was trimmed by 4 bases and the J gene end by 4 bases; junction bases not matched to a gene: 3. CDR3 length: 14 residues. The CDR3 loop reads CASSSTGGGTEAFF. In DNA form, the CDR3 reads TGTGCCAGCAGCTCGACAGGGGGCGGCACTGAAGCTTTCTTT.

The table lists this clone with a few counts. The genes are TRBV5-1 and TRBJ1-4, with D tentatively TRBD1 (5 bases). CDR3 length: 16 residues. Between the trimmed V and J ends, which lost 0 bases and 7 bases, there was a span of 16 bases. Germline CDR1 SGHRS, CDR2 YFSETQ. The CDR3 sequence is CASSLALGRVGEKLFF. CDR3 DNA: TGCGCCAGCAGCTTGGCTTTGGGCAGGGTTGGTGAAAAACTGTTTTTT.

This chain uses TRBV14 with TRBJ2-5; a weak D match, TRBD2 (6 bases). Germline values: CDR1 SGHDN, CDR2 FVKESK. CDR3 length equals 14 residues. V lost 0 bases and J 4 bases, leaving 9 bases between the germline ends. Here the CDR3 DNA reads TGTGCCAGCAGCCAAGAAACTAGCATAGAGACCCAGTACTTC. Translation gives CASSQETSIETQYF.

This clone has just a few counts. This chain joins TRBV12-5 and TRBJ2-5; TRBD1 might be the D (6 bases). The CDR3 covers 14 residues. Trimming left V 6 bases short and J 2 bases short, with 13 bases between. CDR1 and CDR2 (germline): LGHNT, FRNRAP. CDR3 nucleotides: TGTGCTAGTGGCCCCCGACAGGTTCAAGAGACCCAGTACTTC. Translation gives CASGPRQVQETQYF.

This clone was detected only a few times. The V call is TRBV5-1, the J call TRBJ2-5; tentatively, D is TRBD1 (5 bases). Germline CDR1 SGHRS, CDR2 YFSETQ. The CDR3 spans 15 residues. The V and J ends lost 1 base and 5 bases respectively, with 15 bases between them. CDR3 region: CASSLRQGRVETQYF. The CDR3 bases are TGCGCCAGCAGCTTGAGGCAGGGAAGGGTCGAGACCCAGTACTTC.

Of note for this clone: Other nucleotide sequences in the sample specify the same CDR3. The gene calls are TRBV29-1 and TRBJ1-3; D not resolved. V lost 3 bases to trimming and J lost 7 bases, with 7 bases between them. Germline CDR1 SQVTM, CDR2 ANQGSEA. This CDR3 is built from 11 residues. The CDR3 spells CSVDLGNTIYF. The CDR3 nucleotides read TGCAGCGTTGATCTTGGCAACACCATATATTTT.

This clone has just a few counts. The genes are TRBV11-3 and TRBJ2-7, with D maybe TRBD2 (5 bases). The CDR3 loop spans 15 amino acids. V lost 1 base, J lost 1 base, and 11 bases lay in between. Germline-derived CDR1 and CDR2 are SGHNT and YENEEA. CDR3: CASSLGSGKSYEQYF. The DNA of the CDR3 is TGTGCCAGCAGCTTAGGATCGGGGAAGTCCTACGAGCAGTACTTC.

The genes are TRBV28 and TRBJ1-5; 9 bases align to TRBD1. This CDR3 is built from 14 residues. CDR1 is MDHEN and CDR2 is SYDVKM in the germline V gene. Trimming at V came to 8 bases and at J to 7 bases, leaving 9 bases not matched to a gene. The CDR3 protein is CASRGGQGRQPQHF. The CDR3 coding sequence is TGTGCCAGCCGAGGTGGACAGGGGCGACAGCCCCAGCATTTT.

This clone occurred a few times. This chain uses TRBV11-2 with TRBJ1-1, with TRBD1 as a possible D gene (5 bases). The ends were cut back, 1 base at V and 3 bases at J, with 15 bases in the middle. Germline CDR1 SGHAT, CDR2 FQNNGV. There are 16 residues in the CDR3. The CDR3: CASSLGSGVEDTEAFF. The CDR3 coding sequence is TGTGCCAGCAGCTTAGGTTCGGGGGTTGAAGACACTGAAGCTTTCTTT.

This clone was found a few times. The genes are TRBV9 and TRBJ2-1; D may be TRBD1 (6 bases). The CDR3 runs to 13 residues. V was shortened by 4 bases and J by 9 bases, with 14 bases between the two germline ends. The germline CDR1 and CDR2 sequences are SGDLS and YYNGEE. Here the CDR3 DNA reads TGTGCCAGCAGCCCATCAGGGGTAGGTGAGCAGTTCTTC. This encodes CASSPSGVGEQFF.

This chain connects TRBV2 to TRBJ2-2; no definite D call. Germline V gene sequence: CDR1 SNHLY, CDR2 FYNNEI. There are 15 residues in the CDR3. Trimming removed 4 bases from V and 4 bases from J, with 13 bases in between. CDR3 coding DNA: TGTGCCAGCAGTGGAGTAGCTGTAAGCACCGGGGAGCTGTTTTTT. Translation gives CASSGVAVSTGELFF.

This clone appeared a few times. V usage is TRBV7-2 and J usage is TRBJ2-7, with 8 bases that match TRBD2. This CDR3 has 16 amino acids. CDR1 is SGHTA, CDR2 FQGNSA, per germline. V lost 1 base to trimming and J lost 0 bases; unmatched junction nucleotides: 5. The CDR3 here is CASSLVGGGNSYEQYF. In nucleotides, the CDR3 is TGTGCCAGCAGCTTAGTGGGCGGGGGGAACTCCTACGAGCAGTACTTC.

This clone has a handful of counts. The rearrangement joins TRBV28 to TRBJ2-7, with 9 bases identical to TRBD2. The germline gives CDR1 MDHEN, CDR2 SYDVKM. The CDR3 contains 14 residues. V shed 6 bases and J 1 base; nucleotides not matched to a gene: 4. The CDR3: CASRRSGGSYEQYF. CDR3 DNA sequence: TGTGCCAGCAGGCGTAGCGGGGGATCCTACGAGCAGTACTTC.

This clone appeared a few times. The chain is built from TRBV28 and TRBJ1-2, with 7 bases identical to TRBD1. The length of the CDR3 is 14 residues. Looked up from germline, CDR1 is MDHEN and CDR2 is SYDVKM. Germline trimming cut 8 bases from V and 5 bases from J; bases unmatched to any gene: 11. The CDR3 nucleotides read TGTGCCAGCCGGATTGCCCTACAGGGGTATGGCTACACCTTC. Its translation is CASRIALQGYGYTF.

To note about this clone: A junction end diverges from the germline sequence, so it may reflect a read error. This CDR3 is also generated by other DNA sequences in the sample. V usage is TRBV7-2 and J usage is TRBJ2-7, with D perhaps TRBD2 (7 bases). This CDR3 has 13 residues. Per the germline V gene, CDR1 is SGHTA and CDR2 is FQGNSA. CDR3 region: CASSLGGGYEQYF. CDR3 sequence (DNA): TGTGCCAGCAGTTTAGGGGGGGGCTACGAGCAGTACTTC.

The chain uses TRBV4-3 and TRBJ2-5; D perhaps matches TRBD2 (5 bases). Germline-derived CDR1 and CDR2 are LGHNA and YSLEER. Trimming took off 1 base at V and 2 bases at J, with 14 bases between the two ends. The CDR3 is 16 amino acids. The CDR3 loop is CASSQGYGNLQETQYF. In DNA form, the CDR3 reads TGCGCCAGCAGCCAAGGGTACGGGAACCTTCAAGAGACCCAGTACTTC.

This clone was seen a handful of times. The chain links TRBV29-1 to TRBJ2-2; possibly TRBD2 for D (6 bases). In germline, CDR1 is SQVTM, CDR2 ANQGSEA. Trimming removed 4 bases at V and 7 bases at J, with 16 bases between. There are 14 residues in the CDR3. CDR3 residues: CSVVGDFYGGELFF. CDR3 DNA: TGCAGCGTTGTAGGGGACTTTTATGGCGGGGAGCTGTTTTTT.

This clone was detected ten times or more. The chain combines TRBV9 with TRBJ1-4; possibly TRBD1 for D (5 bases). Trimming shortened V by 0 bases and J by 5 bases, and 14 bases separated the two germline ends. Germline lookup yields CDR1 SGDLS and CDR2 YYNGEE. This CDR3 is 16 amino acids long. CDR3 loop: CASSVASGGGNEKLFF. CDR3 coding DNA: TGTGCCAGCAGCGTAGCTTCGGGCGGGGGAAATGAAAAACTGTTTTTT.

The genes are TRBV6-1 and TRBJ2-7; the match to TRBD1 covers 7 bases. The trim removed 5 bases at V and 1 base at J, leaving 2 bases unmatched. The CDR3 is 13 amino acids. Germline lookup yields CDR1 MNHNS and CDR2 SASEGT. CDR3 coding DNA: TGTGCCAGCAGTTCGGGACAGTCCTACGAGCAGTACTTC. Its protein product is CASSSGQSYEQYF.

This rearrangement joins TRBV7-2 to TRBJ1-2, with D maybe TRBD1 (5 bases). This CDR3 has 14 amino acids. The V gene's germline CDR1 is SGHTA and CDR2 FQGNSA. Trimming stripped 6 bases from V and 4 bases from J, with 15 bases between. Here the CDR3 reads CASSISTGSYGYTF. The CDR3 DNA is TGTGCCAGCAGTATCTCAACAGGCTCCTATGGCTACACCTTC.